One sample yielded the 4 T cell receptor beta chains listed below, sequenced in a study of T cells in Graves' hyperthyroidism and ophthalmopathy. From RNA transcripts, TCR beta CDR3 regions were amplified. TCR CDR3 underwent first-round RT-PCR with the HTBI primer set. One entry per CDR3 protein results from TCRdb running MiXCR on the multiplex PCR reads. The table has 400,000 to 450,000 distinct CDR3 sequences, about 15% seen once. The sequencing sample was made of blood. The receptors were gathered from a man aged 18 to 35 with Graves' ophthalmopathy.

In its sample, this clonotype was seen many times. V usage is TRBV29-1 and J usage is TRBJ1-2; D perhaps matches TRBD1 (5 bases). This CDR3 contains 11 residues. Per germline, CDR1 SQVTM and CDR2 ANQGSEA. With 4 bases removed from V and 6 bases from J, the gap between germline ends came to 9 bases. This CDR3 reads CSVVGGNGYTF. CDR3 coding DNA: TGCAGCGTTGTCGGGGGGAATGGCTACACCTTC.

Only a few counts were recorded for this clonotype. The chain has TRBV12-3 or TRBV12-4 and TRBJ2-7, with D tentatively TRBD1 (6 bases). The CDR3 consists of 15 residues. V lost 1 base, J lost 0 bases, and 10 bases lay in between. The CDR3 here is CASSLGQGHSYEQYF. The CDR3, as DNA: TGTGCCAGCAGTTTAGGGCAGGGGCACTCCTACGAGCAGTACTTC.

This clonotype was observed a handful of times. The gene calls are TRBV19 and TRBJ2-5; D gene ambiguous. Germline V lookup: CDR1 LNHDA, CDR2 SQIVND (reference sequence). The CDR3 loop spans 13 amino acids. Trimming removed 6 bases from V and 5 bases from J, with 13 bases in between. This CDR3 reads CASSNGREETQYF. Here the CDR3 DNA reads TGTGCCAGTAGCAACGGACGAGAGGAGACCCAGTACTTC.

This clonotype was counted at least ten times. The rearrangement uses TRBV7-9 and TRBJ2-2, with 7 bases that match TRBD1. V was pared by 5 bases and J by 4 bases, with 7 bases of the junction left unmatched. Per germline, CDR1 SEHNR and CDR2 FQNEAQ (reference sequence). The CDR3 contains 15 residues. Written as DNA, the CDR3 is TGTGCCAGCAGCCACACCGACAGGGTCACCGGGGAGCTGTTTTTT. Amino acid sequence: CASSHTDRVTGELFF. Full variable domain (rest looked up from reference TRBV7-9 and TRBJ2-2): DTGVSQNPRHKITKRGQNVTFRCDPISEHNRLYWYRQTLGQGPEFLTYFQNEAQLEKSRLLSDRFSAERPKGSFSTLEIQRTEQGDSAMYLCASSHTDRVTGELFFGEGSRLTVL.